These 29 T cell receptor beta chains were all obtained from the same sample, sequenced in a study of blood T cell repertoires in COVID-19. This table comes from immunoSEQ multiplex PCR, and its TCRdb copy is limited to in-frame clones, with some not included. The sample shows a few hundred thousand clones, 80% to 90% of them seen only once. Material: PBMCs or T cells enriched from blood (not recorded which). The origin of the receptors is a man younger than 45 who had recovered from COVID-19.

The chain combines TRBV18 with TRBJ2-3; D is unclear. The germline V gene has CDR1 KGHSH and CDR2 LQKENI. Trimming removed 2 bases from V and 0 bases from J, with 9 bases in between. The CDR3 covers 15 residues. The CDR3 nucleotides are TGTGCCAGCTCACCATTAGAATCTAGCACAGATACGCAGTATTTT. It specifies CASSPLESSTDTQYF.

This clone was picked up a small number of times. The chain combines TRBV2 with TRBJ2-7; D possibly corresponds to TRBD1 (6 bases). V was shortened by 1 base and J by 3 bases, with 7 bases between the two germline ends. This CDR3 comprises 13 residues. Looked up from germline, CDR1 is SNHLY and CDR2 is FYNNEI. This CDR3 is CASSEVRGYEQYF. In DNA, the CDR3 is TGTGCCAGCAGTGAAGTCAGGGGCTACGAGCAGTACTTC.

V usage is TRBV6-2 or TRBV6-3 and J usage is TRBJ2-6; the D gene is possibly TRBD1 (6 bases). The CDR3 runs to 19 residues. Germline-derived CDR1 and CDR2 are MNHEY and SVGEGT. V lost 6 bases, J lost 0 bases, and 21 bases lay in between. CDR3 in DNA: TGTGCCAGCAGATACAAGGGGGTCAGCACCATCTCTGGGGCCAACGTCCTGACTTTC. It translates to CASRYKGVSTISGANVLTF.

This rearrangement joins TRBV5-1 to TRBJ2-3; 13 bases match TRBD2. The junction had 3 bases not matched to a gene; V was cut back by 7 bases and J by 4 bases. Germline CDR1 SGHRS, CDR2 YFSETQ. The CDR3 covers 14 residues. CDR3 in DNA: TGCGCCAGCGGACTAGCGGGGGTGTCAGATACGCAGTATTTT. Its translation is CASGLAGVSDTQYF.

This clone turned up a few times. This chain joins TRBV10-3 and TRBJ1-1, with TRBD1 identical over 8 bases. This CDR3 comprises 14 residues. Germline values: CDR1 ENHRY, CDR2 SYGVKD. V lost 0 bases, J lost 6 bases, and 3 bases stayed unmatched. For the CDR3, the DNA is TGTGCCATCAGTGAGTCTCCGACAGGGGCTGAAGCTTTCTTT. This sequence encodes CAISESPTGAEAFF.

The rearrangement joins TRBV13 to TRBJ2-1; tentatively, D is TRBD1 (5 bases). Trimming cost V 4 bases and J 6 bases, with 16 bases left between them. This CDR3 is built from 15 residues. The germline V gene encodes CDR1 PRHDT and CDR2 FYEKMQ (reference sequence). In DNA form, the CDR3 reads TGTGCCAGCAGCTCCATTTATAACCAGGGCAATGAGCAGTTCTTC. Encoded protein: CASSSIYNQGNEQFF.

The chain couples TRBV6-5 to TRBJ2-1; 10 bases map to TRBD2. CDR3 length equals 15 residues. V lost 5 bases, J lost 2 bases, and 3 bases stayed unmatched. Germline V lookup: CDR1 MNHEY, CDR2 SVGAGI. The CDR3 loop reads CASSTSGEAYNEQFF. CDR3 bases: TGTGCCAGCAGTACTAGCGGGGAGGCCTACAATGAGCAGTTCTTC.

CDR3 bases: TGTGCCAGCAGCCCCACAGGGGGCAACACTGAAGCTTTCTTT. This sequence encodes CASSPTGGNTEAFF. The chain combines TRBV3-1 (or the pseudogene TRBV3-2) with TRBJ1-1; 9 bases map to TRBD1. Germline CDR1 and CDR2: LGHDT and YNNKEL (reference sequence). The CDR3 consists of 14 residues. Trimming took 4 bases from V and 2 from J; bases not matched to a gene: 2.

This chain links TRBV4-1 with TRBJ2-5; 8 nucleotides align to TRBD1. The CDR3 covers 15 residues. Unmatched junction bases numbered 2, after V lost 2 bases and J lost 0 bases. Looked up from germline, CDR1 is MGHRA and CDR2 is YSYEKL. CDR3 sequence reads: CASSQTQGDQETQYF. In nucleotides, the CDR3 is TGCGCCAGCAGCCAAACACAGGGGGACCAAGAGACCCAGTACTTC.

The chain joins TRBV5-1 to TRBJ2-5; the D gene is possibly TRBD2 (6 bases). This CDR3 has 15 residues. V was cut by 1 base and J by 1 base, with 11 bases left in between. The germline V gene has CDR1 SGHRS and CDR2 YFSETQ. As DNA, the CDR3 is TGCGCCAGCAGCTTGATGAGGACTACCCAAGAGACCCAGTACTTC. Translation gives CASSLMRTTQETQYF.

This sequence joins TRBV19 and TRBJ1-1; D perhaps matches TRBD1 (5 bases). Germline CDR1 is LNHDA and CDR2 is SQIVND (reference sequence). V shed 6 bases and J shed 0 bases, with 14 bases lying between them. The length of the CDR3 is 15 residues. The CDR3 coding sequence is TGTGCCAGTAGGGTACAGGATTCGATGAACACTGAAGCTTTCTTT. It translates to CASRVQDSMNTEAFF.

J is TRBJ2-5 and V is TRBV5-4; the match to TRBD1 covers 7 bases. With V trimmed by 0 bases and J by 3 bases, 2 bases remained unmatched. The CDR3 consists of 14 residues. Germline CDR1 reads SGHNT; CDR2 reads YYREEE (reference sequence). CDR3 coding DNA: TGTGCCAGCAGCTTGGCTGACAGGGAAGAGACCCAGTACTTC. This encodes CASSLADREETQYF.

The chain links TRBV7-2 to TRBJ1-1; D possibly corresponds to TRBD1 (6 bases). Germline CDR1 reads SGHTA; CDR2 reads FQGNSA. This CDR3 has 15 residues. Trimming took 0 bases from V and 4 from J, leaving 12 bases between them. This chain's CDR3 is CASSLAPQGATEAFF. CDR3 nucleotides: TGTGCCAGCAGCTTAGCGCCACAGGGAGCCACTGAAGCTTTCTTT.

The chain has TRBV10-2 and TRBJ1-1; TRBD1 might be the D (6 bases). CDR1 WSHSY and CDR2 SAAADI come from the germline V gene. Trimming stripped 7 bases from V and 0 bases from J, with 12 bases between. There are 14 residues in the CDR3. CDR3 in DNA: TGCGCCAGCAAAGACAGGATAATGAACACTGAAGCTTTCTTT. This encodes CASKDRIMNTEAFF.

The chain recombines TRBV29-1 with TRBJ2-1; TRBD2 might be the D (7 bases). This CDR3 is 13 amino acids long. The V gene's germline CDR1 is SQVTM and CDR2 ANQGSEA. Deletions cut 4 bases from V and 9 bases from J, with 16 bases between. The DNA for the CDR3 is TGCAGCGTTGCCCTACTTGCGGGGGCTGAGCAGTTCTTC. Protein: CSVALLAGAEQFF.

The chain's CDR3 is CASSPVTGGADTQYF. The CDR3 bases are TGTGCCAGCTCCCCGGTGACAGGGGGAGCAGATACGCAGTATTTT. The genes are TRBV18 and TRBJ2-3, with 9 nucleotides matching TRBD1. In germline, CDR1 is KGHSH, CDR2 LQKENI. The J segment lost 4 bases and the V segment lost 6 bases, leaving 8 bases of the junction unmatched. The CDR3 is 15 residues long.

The chain combines TRBV27 with TRBJ1-5; 7 bases match TRBD1. The CDR3 length is 15 residues. V lost 2 bases to trimming and J lost 5 bases; unmatched junction nucleotides: 6. Germline V gene data show CDR1 as MNHEY and CDR2 as SMNVEV (reference sequence). Written as DNA, the CDR3 is TGTGCCAGCAGTTTAGCAACAGGGGTTGATCAGCCCCAGCATTTT. It codes for CASSLATGVDQPQHF.

The chain employs TRBV4-1 and TRBJ1-5; 10 bases are shared with TRBD1. In germline, CDR1 is MGHRA, CDR2 YSYEKL. Trimming removed 0 bases from V and 7 bases from J; junction bases left unmatched: 6. The CDR3 has 16 amino acids. The CDR3, as DNA: TGCGCCAGCAGCCAAGAACAGGACAGGGGGGACCAGCCCCAGCATTTT. Its translation is CASSQEQDRGDQPQHF.

The sample holds one count of this clone. This chain links TRBV5-6 with TRBJ1-4; TRBD1 is a possible D gene (5 bases). Trimming took off 4 bases at V and 0 bases at J, with 7 bases between the two ends. Germline lookup yields CDR1 SGHDT and CDR2 YYEEEE. This CDR3 is 14 amino acids long. The CDR3 is CASSAQATNEKLFF. The DNA for the CDR3 is TGTGCCAGCAGCGCACAGGCAACTAATGAAAAACTGTTTTTT.

The V and J genes are TRBV9 and TRBJ1-6; the match to TRBD1 covers 8 bases. V lost 5 bases, J lost 6 bases, and 7 bases stayed unmatched. This CDR3 spans 15 amino acids. Germline V gene data show CDR1 as SGDLS and CDR2 as YYNGEE. As DNA, the CDR3 is TGTGCCAGCAGTAGAACGGGACAGGTTAATTCACCCCTCCACTTT. Translation gives CASSRTGQVNSPLHF.

This chain connects TRBV3-1 (or the pseudogene TRBV3-2) to TRBJ1-2, with TRBD1 as a possible D gene (6 bases). Germline V gene sequence: CDR1 LGHDT, CDR2 YNNKEL (reference sequence). With 7 bases removed from V and 6 bases from J, the gap between germline ends came to 15 bases. CDR3 length equals 13 residues. The CDR3 DNA reads as TGTGCCAGCAAGACGGGGGGCTCTGATGGCTACACCTTC. It codes for CASKTGGSDGYTF.

The chain combines TRBV3-1 (or the pseudogene TRBV3-2) with TRBJ2-7; D possibly corresponds to TRBD2 (5 bases). Germline-derived CDR1 and CDR2 are LGHDT and YNNKEL (reference sequence). V lost 0 bases and J lost 0, with 12 bases in between. This CDR3 spans 16 amino acids. The CDR3 here is CASSQDAGGSSYEQYF. The CDR3 bases are TGTGCCAGCAGCCAAGATGCGGGCGGCAGCTCCTACGAGCAGTACTTC.

This chain joins TRBV12-5 and TRBJ1-2, with D unclear. Between the trimmed V and J ends, which lost 4 bases and 6 bases, there was a span of 12 bases. The germline V gene encodes CDR1 LGHNT and CDR2 FRNRAP. The CDR3 totals 13 residues. The CDR3 spells CASGYRPGDGYTF. CDR3 DNA sequence: TGTGCTAGTGGTTACCGGCCGGGAGATGGCTACACCTTC.

On this clone itself: The junction and the germline gene differ at one end; a read error may be behind it. This sequence joins TRBV7-7 and TRBJ2-2, with 7 bases lining up with TRBD2. The CDR3 is made up of 16 amino acids. Germline V CDR1 and CDR2: SSHAT, FNYEAQ (reference sequence). The CDR3 here is CASSSGGSTNTGELFF. CDR3 DNA sequence: TGTGCTAGCAGCTCCGGGGGGTCGACGAACACCGGGGAGCTGTTTTTT.

This clone has just a few counts. V usage is TRBV29-1 and J usage is TRBJ1-2, with 7 bases aligning to TRBD1. This CDR3 is built from 13 residues. Germline V gives CDR1 SQVTM, CDR2 ANQGSEA. J was trimmed by 2 bases and V by 3 bases; bases with no gene match: 3. The CDR3: CSVEDRPNYGYTF. The DNA for the CDR3 is TGCAGCGTTGAGGACAGGCCGAACTATGGCTACACCTTC. Combining the CDR3 with reference TRBV29-1 and TRBJ1-2 gives the whole variable domain SAVISQKPSRDICQRGTSLTIQCQVDSQVTMMFWYRQQPGQSLTLIATANQGSEATYESGFVIDKFPISRPNLTFSTLTVSNMSPEDSSIYLCSVEDRPNYGYTFGSGTRLTVV.

The rearrangement joins TRBV28 to TRBJ1-5, with D possibly being TRBD1 (5 bases). CDR3 length equals 15 residues. Germline CDR1 and CDR2: MDHEN and SYDVKM. Trimming removed 2 bases from V and 1 base from J, with 9 bases in between. CDR3 DNA: TGTGCCAGCAGTTTAAGGGGAGGGAGCAATCAGCCCCAGCATTTT. It encodes CASSLRGGSNQPQHF.

The rearrangement links TRBV27 to TRBJ1-6, with D unresolved. CDR1 MNHEY and CDR2 SMNVEV come from the germline V gene (reference sequence). V was clipped by 6 bases and J by 10 bases, with 13 bases between them. The CDR3 loop spans 13 amino acids. The CDR3 DNA is TGTGCCAGCAGCCTCCCGGGGAGCTCACCCCTCCACTTT. Translated, it gives CASSLPGSSPLHF.

This clone appeared a single time. The chain employs TRBV7-2 and TRBJ2-1, with a tentative D call TRBD2 (5 bases). CDR1 and CDR2 (germline): SGHTA, FQGNSA. This CDR3 contains 14 residues. V gave up 5 bases and J gave up 6 bases, with 14 bases separating them. The CDR3 is CASSRPGVTNEQFF. The CDR3 DNA is TGTGCCAGCAGCCGCCCCGGGGTCACCAATGAGCAGTTCTTC.

The chain links TRBV30 to TRBJ2-5, with D possibly being TRBD2 (6 bases). Germline CDR1 GTSNPN, CDR2 SVGIG (reference sequence). The CDR3 is 13 residues long. The germline V and J ends were trimmed by 0 bases and 5 bases, with 10 bases remaining between them. CDR3 nucleotides: TGTGCCTGGAGTGTACGGGAGCGGGAGACCCAGTACTTC. Protein: CAWSVRERETQYF. The full variable domain, its missing parts supplied by reference TRBV30 and TRBJ2-5, is SQTIHQWPATLVQPVGSPLSLECTVEGTSNPNLYWYRQAAGRGLQLLFYSVGIGQISSEVPQNLSASRPQDRQFILSSKKLLLSDSGFYLCAWSVRERETQYFGPGTRLLVL.